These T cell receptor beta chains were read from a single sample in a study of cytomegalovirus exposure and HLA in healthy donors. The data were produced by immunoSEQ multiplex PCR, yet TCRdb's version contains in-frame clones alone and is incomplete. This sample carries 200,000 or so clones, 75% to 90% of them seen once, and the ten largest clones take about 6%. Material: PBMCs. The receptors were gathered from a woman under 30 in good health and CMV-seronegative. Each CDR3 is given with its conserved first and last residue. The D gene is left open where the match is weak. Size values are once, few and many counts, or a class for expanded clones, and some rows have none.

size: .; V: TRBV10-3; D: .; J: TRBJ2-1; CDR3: CAISGQGESASYNEQFF; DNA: TGTGCCATCAGTGGGCAGGGTGAGAGTGCATCCTACAATGAGCAGTTCTTC
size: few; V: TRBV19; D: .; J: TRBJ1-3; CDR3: CASSPRGGGPSGNTIYF; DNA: TGTGCCAGTAGTCCCCGTGGAGGTGGCCCATCTGGAAACACCATATATTTT
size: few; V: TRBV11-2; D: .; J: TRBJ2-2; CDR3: CASSLVGGTGELFF; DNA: TGTGCCAGCAGCTTAGTAGGGGGTACCGGGGAGCTGTTTTTT
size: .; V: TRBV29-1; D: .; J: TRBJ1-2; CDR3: CSVVAGPHGYTF; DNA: TGCAGCGTTGTTGCGGGGCCACATGGCTACACCTTC
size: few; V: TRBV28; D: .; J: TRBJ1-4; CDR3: CASSISSQGSNEKLFF; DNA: TGTGCCAGCAGTATCTCATCTCAGGGTAGTAATGAAAAACTGTTTTTT
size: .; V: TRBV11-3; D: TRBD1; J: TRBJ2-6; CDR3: CASSPRTGGPSGANVLTF; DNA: TGTGCCAGCAGCCCTCGGACAGGGGGACCCTCTGGGGCCAACGTCCTGACTTTC
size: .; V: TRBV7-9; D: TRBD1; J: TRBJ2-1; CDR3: CASSTGTGAFNEQFF; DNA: TGTGCCAGCAGCACTGGGACAGGGGCGTTTAATGAGCAGTTCTTC
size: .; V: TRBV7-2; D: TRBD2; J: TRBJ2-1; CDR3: CASSEGLAGVNEQFF; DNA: TGTGCCAGCAGCGAGGGACTAGCGGGGGTTAATGAGCAGTTCTTC
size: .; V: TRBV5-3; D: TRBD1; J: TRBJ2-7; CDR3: CARSLQRDRGSYEQYF; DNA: TGTGCCAGAAGCTTACAACGGGACAGGGGGTCTTACGAGCAGTACTTC
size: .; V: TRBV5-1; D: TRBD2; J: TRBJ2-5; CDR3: CASSWTSGGQETQYF; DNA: TGCGCCAGCAGCTGGACTAGCGGGGGCCAAGAGACCCAGTACTTC
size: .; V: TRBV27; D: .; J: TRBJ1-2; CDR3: CASSPHNYGYTF; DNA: TGTGCCAGCAGTCCTCATAACTATGGCTACACCTTC
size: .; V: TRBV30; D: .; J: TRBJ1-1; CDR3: CAWTRMGVVITEAFF; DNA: TGTGCCTGGACCAGGATGGGGGTGGTAATCACTGAAGCTTTCTTT
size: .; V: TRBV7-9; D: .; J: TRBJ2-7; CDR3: CASSLGQGGEQYF; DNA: TGTGCCAGCAGCTTAGGGCAGGGGGGCGAGCAGTACTTC
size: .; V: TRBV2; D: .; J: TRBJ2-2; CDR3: CASIIGMGGELFF; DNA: TGTGCCAGCATAATCGGGATGGGCGGGGAGCTGTTTTTT
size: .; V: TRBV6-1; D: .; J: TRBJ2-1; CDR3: CASSGPGPSSYNEQFF; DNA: TGTGCCAGCAGTGGTCCGGGGCCCAGCTCCTACAATGAGCAGTTCTTC
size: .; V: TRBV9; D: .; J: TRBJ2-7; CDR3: CASSGRGKVGEQYF; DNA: TGTGCCAGCAGCGGAAGGGGGAAGGTCGGCGAGCAGTACTTC
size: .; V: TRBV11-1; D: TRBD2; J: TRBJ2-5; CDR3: CASSSGLAGGAQYF; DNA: TGTGCCAGCAGCTCGGGACTAGCGGGAGGGGCCCAGTACTTC
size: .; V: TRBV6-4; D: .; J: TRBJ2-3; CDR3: CASSPSGTDTQYF; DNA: TGTGCCAGCAGTCCCTCCGGTACAGATACGCAGTATTTT
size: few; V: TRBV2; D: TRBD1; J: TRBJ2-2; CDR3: CASGTGPTGELFF; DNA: TGTGCCAGCGGGACAGGGCCCACCGGGGAGCTGTTTTTT
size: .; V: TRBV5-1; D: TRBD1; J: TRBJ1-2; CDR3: CASKTGTEGNGYTF; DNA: TGCGCCAGCAAAACCGGGACAGAGGGTAATGGCTACACCTTC
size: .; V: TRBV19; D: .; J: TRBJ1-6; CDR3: CASSIREPDSPLHF; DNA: TGTGCCAGTAGTATCCGGGAGCCCGATTCACCCCTCCACTTT
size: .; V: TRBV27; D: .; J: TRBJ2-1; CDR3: CASRPSGFNPYNEQFF; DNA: TGTGCCAGCAGACCCTCAGGATTTAACCCCTACAATGAGCAGTTCTTC
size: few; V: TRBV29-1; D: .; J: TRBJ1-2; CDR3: CSVRTDSGYTF; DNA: TGCAGCGTTAGGACAGATTCCGGCTACACCTTC
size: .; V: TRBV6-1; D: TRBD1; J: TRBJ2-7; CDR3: CASTLSGQGANEQYF; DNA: TGTGCCAGCACCCTATCGGGGCAGGGGGCGAATGAGCAGTACTTC
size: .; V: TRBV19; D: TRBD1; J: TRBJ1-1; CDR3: CASLPSTGVWNTEAFF; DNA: TGTGCCAGTTTGCCATCCACAGGGGTGTGGAACACTGAAGCTTTCTTT
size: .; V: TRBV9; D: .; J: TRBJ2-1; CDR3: CASVRGGDYNEQFF; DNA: TGTGCCAGCGTACGCGGGGGCGACTACAATGAGCAGTTCTTC
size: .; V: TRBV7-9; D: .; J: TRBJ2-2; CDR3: CASSNSVKAGELFF; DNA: TGTGCCAGCAGCAACTCAGTCAAGGCCGGGGAGCTGTTTTTT
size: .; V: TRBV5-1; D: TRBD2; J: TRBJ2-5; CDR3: CASSYTPLAGGQETQYF; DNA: TGCGCCAGCAGCTACACTCCACTAGCGGGGGGCCAAGAGACCCAGTACTTC
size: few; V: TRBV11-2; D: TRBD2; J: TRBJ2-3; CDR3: CASSLEGLAGGTDTQYF; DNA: TGTGCCAGCAGCTTAGAAGGGCTAGCGGGGGGGACAGATACGCAGTATTTT
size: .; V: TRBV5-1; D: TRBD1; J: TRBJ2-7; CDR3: CASSFTGEAYEQYF; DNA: TGCGCCAGCAGTTTTACAGGGGAAGCCTACGAGCAGTACTTC
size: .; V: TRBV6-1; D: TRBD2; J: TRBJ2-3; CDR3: CASSETSKADTQYF; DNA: TGTGCCAGCAGTGAGACTAGCAAAGCAGATACGCAGTATTTT